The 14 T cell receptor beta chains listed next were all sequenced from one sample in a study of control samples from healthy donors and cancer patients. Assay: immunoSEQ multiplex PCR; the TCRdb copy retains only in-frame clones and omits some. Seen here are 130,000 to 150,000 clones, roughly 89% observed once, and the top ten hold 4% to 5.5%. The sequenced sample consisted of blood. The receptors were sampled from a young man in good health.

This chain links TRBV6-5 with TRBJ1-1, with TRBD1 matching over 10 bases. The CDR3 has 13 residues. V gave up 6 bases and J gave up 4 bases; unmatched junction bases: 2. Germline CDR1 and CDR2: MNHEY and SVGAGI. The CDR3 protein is CASRGTGVTEAFF. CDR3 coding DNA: TGTGCCAGCAGGGGGACAGGGGTCACTGAAGCTTTCTTT.

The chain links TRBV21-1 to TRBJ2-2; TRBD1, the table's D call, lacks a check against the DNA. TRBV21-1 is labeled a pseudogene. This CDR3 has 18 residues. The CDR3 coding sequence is TGTGCCAGCAGCATGAGGCGTCAGGACAGGGGGAGAACCGGGGAGCTGTTTTTT. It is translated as CASSMRRQDRGRTGELFF.

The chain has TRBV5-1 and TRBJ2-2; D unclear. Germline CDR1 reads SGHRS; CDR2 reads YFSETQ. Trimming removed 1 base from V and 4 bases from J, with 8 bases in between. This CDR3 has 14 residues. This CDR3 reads CASSLSASTGELFF. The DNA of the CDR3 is TGCGCCAGCAGCTTGTCGGCTAGCACCGGGGAGCTGTTTTTT. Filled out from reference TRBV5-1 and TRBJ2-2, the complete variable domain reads KAGVTQTPRYLIKTRGQQVTLSCSPISGHRSVSWYQQTPGQGLQFLFEYFSETQRNKGNFPGRFSGRQFSNSRSEMNVSTLELGDSALYLCASSLSASTGELFFGEGSRLTVL.

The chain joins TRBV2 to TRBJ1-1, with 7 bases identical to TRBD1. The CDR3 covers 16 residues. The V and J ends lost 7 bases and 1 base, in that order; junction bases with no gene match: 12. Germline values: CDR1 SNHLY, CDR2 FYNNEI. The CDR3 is CASKTGQVLSNTEAFF. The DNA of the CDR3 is TGTGCCAGCAAAACAGGACAGGTCCTCTCGAACACTGAAGCTTTCTTT.

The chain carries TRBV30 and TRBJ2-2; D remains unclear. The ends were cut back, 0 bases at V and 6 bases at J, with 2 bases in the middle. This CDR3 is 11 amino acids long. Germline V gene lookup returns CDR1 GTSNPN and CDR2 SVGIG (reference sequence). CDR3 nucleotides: TGTGCCTGGAGTGTCTCCGGGGAGCTGTTTTTT. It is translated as CAWSVSGELFF.

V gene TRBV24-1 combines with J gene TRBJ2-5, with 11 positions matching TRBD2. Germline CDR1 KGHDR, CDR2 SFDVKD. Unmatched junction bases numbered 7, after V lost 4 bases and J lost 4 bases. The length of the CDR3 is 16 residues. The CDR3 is CATSDRLAGSRETQYF. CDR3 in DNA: TGTGCCACCAGTGACAGACTAGCGGGAAGTCGAGAGACCCAGTACTTC.

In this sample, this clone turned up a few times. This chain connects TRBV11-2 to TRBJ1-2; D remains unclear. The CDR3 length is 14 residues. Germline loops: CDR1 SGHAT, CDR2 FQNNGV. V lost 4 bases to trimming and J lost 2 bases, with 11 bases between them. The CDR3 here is CASSSRLVNYGYTF. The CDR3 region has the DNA TGTGCCAGCAGCTCCCGCCTGGTAAACTATGGCTACACCTTC.

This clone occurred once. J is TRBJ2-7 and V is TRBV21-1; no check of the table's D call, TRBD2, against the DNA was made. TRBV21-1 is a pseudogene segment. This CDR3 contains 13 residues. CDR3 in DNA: TGTGCCAGCTCTCGGACTAGGGTACACGAGCAGTACTTC. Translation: CASSRTRVHEQYF.

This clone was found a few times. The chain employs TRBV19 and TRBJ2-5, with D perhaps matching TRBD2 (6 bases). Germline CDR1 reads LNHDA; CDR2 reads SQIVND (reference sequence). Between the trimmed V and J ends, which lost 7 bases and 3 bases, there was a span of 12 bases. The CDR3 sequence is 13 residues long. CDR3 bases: TGTGCCAGTACCGGGTGGAGGGAAGAGACCCAGTACTTC. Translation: CASTGWREETQYF.

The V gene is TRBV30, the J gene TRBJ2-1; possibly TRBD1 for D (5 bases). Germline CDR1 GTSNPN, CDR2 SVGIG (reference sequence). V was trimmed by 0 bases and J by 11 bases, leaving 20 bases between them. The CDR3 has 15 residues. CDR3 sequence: CAWSVSGAQGEQQFF. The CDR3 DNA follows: TGTGCCTGGAGTGTAAGTGGGGCGCAAGGGGAACAGCAGTTCTTC.

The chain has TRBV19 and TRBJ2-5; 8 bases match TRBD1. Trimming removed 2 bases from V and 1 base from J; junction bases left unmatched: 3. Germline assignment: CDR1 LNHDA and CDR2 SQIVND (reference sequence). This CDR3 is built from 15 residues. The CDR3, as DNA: TGTGCCAGTAGTATACAGGGGGCTTTCCAAGAGACCCAGTACTTC. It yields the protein CASSIQGAFQETQYF. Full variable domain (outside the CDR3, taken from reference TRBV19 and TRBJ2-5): DGGITQSPKYLFRKEGQNVTLSCEQNLNHDAMYWYRQDPGQGLRLIYYSQIVNDFQKGDIAEGYSVSREKKESFPLTVTSAQKNPTAFYLCASSIQGAFQETQYFGPGTRLLVL.

DNA for the CDR3: TGCGCCAGCAGCCAAGAACGGGTGGCCGGGGAGCTGTTTTTT. Translating it yields CASSQERVAGELFF. This rearrangement joins TRBV4-3 to TRBJ2-2; unclear D gene. The V gene's germline CDR1 is LGHNA and CDR2 YSLEER. The V gene lost 0 bases and the J gene lost 6 bases, with 8 bases spanning the gap. The CDR3 has 14 residues.

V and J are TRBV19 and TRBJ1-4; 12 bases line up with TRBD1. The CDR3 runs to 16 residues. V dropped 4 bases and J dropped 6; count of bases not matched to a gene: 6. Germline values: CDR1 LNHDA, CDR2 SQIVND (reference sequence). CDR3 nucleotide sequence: TGTGCCAGTAGTACCGGGACAGGGGGCCTTGATGAAAAACTGTTTTTT. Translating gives CASSTGTGGLDEKLFF. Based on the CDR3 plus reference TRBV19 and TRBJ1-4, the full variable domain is DGGITQSPKYLFRKEGQNVTLSCEQNLNHDAMYWYRQDPGQGLRLIYYSQIVNDFQKGDIAEGYSVSREKKESFPLTVTSAQKNPTAFYLCASSTGTGGLDEKLFFGSGTQLSVL.

The CDR3 nucleotides read TGTGCCAGCAGCCCAGCGGGACGTGATGAGCAGTTCTTC. It specifies CASSPAGRDEQFF. The chain joins TRBV5-4 to TRBJ2-1; TRBD2 aligns across 7 bases. The CDR3 is 13 residues long. In germline, CDR1 is SGHNT, CDR2 YYREEE (reference sequence). The junction had 6 bases not matched to a gene; V was cut back by 4 bases and J by 8 bases. The full variable domain, its missing parts supplied by reference TRBV5-4 and TRBJ2-1, is ETGVTQSPTHLIKTRGQQVTLRCSSQSGHNTVSWYQQALGQGPQFIFQYYREEENGRGNFPPRFSGLQFPNYSSELNVNALELDDSALYLCASSPAGRDEQFFGPGTRLTVL.